This T cell receptor beta chain was recovered during a study of T cell responses to AZD1222 COVID-19 vaccine. Study-level information: Second doses were pooled across both intervals (about 4 or about 12 weeks). The study, taken as a whole, reports: There were repertoire samples only from the period after the peak T cell response. At baseline, just a handful of AZD1222 recipients tested seropositive. White British donors predominated, females outnumbered males, and clonal diversity was possibly underestimated.

The CDR3 length is 19 residues. V was trimmed by 4 bases and J by 3 bases, leaving 26 bases between them. This clone was picked up one time. No antigen is known for it. Profiled with immunoSEQ multiplex PCR; TCRdb holds only in-frame clones, not every one. In the table there are under 150,000 clones, less than 90% of which are singletons. The starting material was peripheral blood, obtained on day 0 of AZD1222 vaccination. This sequence originates from an adult in good health. The chain links TRBV5-3 to TRBJ1-3, with a tentative D call TRBD1 (5 bases). TRBV5-3 is given ORF status, its function remaining uncertain. As DNA, the CDR3 is TGTGCCAGAAGCACCCGTAGGGGCCCTTCCCCACGGATTGGAAACACCATATATTTT. Protein: CARSTRRGPSPRIGNTIYF.